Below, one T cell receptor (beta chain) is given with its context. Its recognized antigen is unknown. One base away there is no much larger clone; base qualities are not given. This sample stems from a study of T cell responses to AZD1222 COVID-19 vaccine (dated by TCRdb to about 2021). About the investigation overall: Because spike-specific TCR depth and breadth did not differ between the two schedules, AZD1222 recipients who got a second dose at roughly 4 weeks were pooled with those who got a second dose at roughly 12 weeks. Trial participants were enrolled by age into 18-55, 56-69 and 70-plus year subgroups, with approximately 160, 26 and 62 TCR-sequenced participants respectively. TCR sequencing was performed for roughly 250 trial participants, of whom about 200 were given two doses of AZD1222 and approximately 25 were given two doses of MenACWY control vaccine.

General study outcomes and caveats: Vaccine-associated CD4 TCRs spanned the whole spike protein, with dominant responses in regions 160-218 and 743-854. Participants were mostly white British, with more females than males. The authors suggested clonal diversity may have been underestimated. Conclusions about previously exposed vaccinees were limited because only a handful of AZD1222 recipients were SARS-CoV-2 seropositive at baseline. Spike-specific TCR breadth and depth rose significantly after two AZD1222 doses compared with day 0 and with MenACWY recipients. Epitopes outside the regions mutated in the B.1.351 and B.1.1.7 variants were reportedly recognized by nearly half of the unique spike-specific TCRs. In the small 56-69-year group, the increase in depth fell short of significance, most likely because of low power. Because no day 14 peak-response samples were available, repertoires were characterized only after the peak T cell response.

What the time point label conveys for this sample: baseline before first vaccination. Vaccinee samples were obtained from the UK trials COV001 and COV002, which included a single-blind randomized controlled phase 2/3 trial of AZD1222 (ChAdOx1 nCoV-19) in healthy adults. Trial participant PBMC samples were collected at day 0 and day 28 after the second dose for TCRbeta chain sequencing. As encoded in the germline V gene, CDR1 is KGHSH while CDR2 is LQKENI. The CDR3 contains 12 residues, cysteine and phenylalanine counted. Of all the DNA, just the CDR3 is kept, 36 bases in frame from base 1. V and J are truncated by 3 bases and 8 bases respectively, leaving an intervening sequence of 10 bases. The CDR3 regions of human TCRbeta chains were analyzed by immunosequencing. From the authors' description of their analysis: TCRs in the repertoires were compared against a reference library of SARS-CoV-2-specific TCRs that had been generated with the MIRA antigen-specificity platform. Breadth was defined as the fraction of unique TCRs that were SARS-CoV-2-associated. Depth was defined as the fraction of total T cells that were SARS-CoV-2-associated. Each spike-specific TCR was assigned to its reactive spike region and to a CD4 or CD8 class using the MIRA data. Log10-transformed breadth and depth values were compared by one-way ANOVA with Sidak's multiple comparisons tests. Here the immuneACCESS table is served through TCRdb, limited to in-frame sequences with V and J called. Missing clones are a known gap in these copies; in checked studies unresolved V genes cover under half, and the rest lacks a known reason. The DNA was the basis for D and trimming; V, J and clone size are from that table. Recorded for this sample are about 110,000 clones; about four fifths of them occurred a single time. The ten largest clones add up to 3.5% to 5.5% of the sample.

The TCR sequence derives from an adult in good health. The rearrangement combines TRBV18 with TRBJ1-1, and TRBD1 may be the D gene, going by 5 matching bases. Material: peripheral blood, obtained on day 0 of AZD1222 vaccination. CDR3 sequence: CASSPSRVEAFF. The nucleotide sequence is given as TGTGCCAGCTCACCTTCCAGGGTGGAAGCTTTCTTT.